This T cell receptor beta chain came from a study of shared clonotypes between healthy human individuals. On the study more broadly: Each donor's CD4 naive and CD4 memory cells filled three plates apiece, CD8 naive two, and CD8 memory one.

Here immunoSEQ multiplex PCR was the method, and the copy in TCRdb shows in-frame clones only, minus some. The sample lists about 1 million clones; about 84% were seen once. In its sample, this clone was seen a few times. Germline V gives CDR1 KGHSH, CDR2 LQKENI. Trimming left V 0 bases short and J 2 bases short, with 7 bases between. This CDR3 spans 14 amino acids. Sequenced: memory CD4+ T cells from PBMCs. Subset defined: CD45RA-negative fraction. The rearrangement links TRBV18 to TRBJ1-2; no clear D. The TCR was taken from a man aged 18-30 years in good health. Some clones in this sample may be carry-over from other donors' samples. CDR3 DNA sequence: TGTGCCAGCTCACCACCGTTCGGAAACTATGGCTACACCTTC. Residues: CASSPPFGNYGYTF.